This T cell receptor beta chain was obtained from a study of OX40 agonist ivuxolimab in advanced cancers. At the level of the study: The dose-escalation cohort had hepatocellular carcinoma, melanoma, renal cell or head and neck cancer. Participants, approximately 80% male, averaged about 59 years of age, ranging from about 23 to 85. Prior anti-PD-1, anti-PD-L1 or anti-CTLA-4 therapy did not bar entry, and about 38% had some. Study-wide results and limits: A proportion of nonresponders additionally exhibited low normalized T-cell clonal expansion.

Libraries were prepared by immunoSEQ multiplex PCR; TCRdb keeps only in-frame clonotypes and omits some of them. The repertoire holds over 45,000 clones, approximately 85% seen once, with approximately 3.5% in the top ten. This clone was seen once. The antigen is unknown. The CDR3 totals 14 residues. V lost 5 bases to trimming and J lost 0 bases, with 8 bases between them. Per germline, CDR1 SNHLY and CDR2 FYNNEI. The material was CD4+ or CD8+ T cells sorted from blood, obtained in a trial of the OX40 agonist ivuxolimab. The receptor's source is an adult with an advanced solid tumor such as melanoma, head and neck, liver or kidney cancer. The chain has TRBV2 and TRBJ1-5; D uncertain. The chain's CDR3 is CASSRDTSNQPQHF. The DNA for the CDR3 is TGTGCCAGCAGTAGAGACACTAGCAATCAGCCCCAGCATTTT.